The 3 T cell receptor beta chains below come from one sample, sequenced in a study of metastatic and nonmetastatic thyroid tumors. TCRdb called clones again from the PCR reads with MiXCR. Of about 15,000 clones listed, approximately 19% are singletons. No treatment had been given to any patient before thyroid surgery. The source material was blood. The receptors were sampled from a female donor with papillary thyroid cancer or a benign thyroid nodule (not recorded which). Some clones in this sample may be carry-over from other donors' samples.

The chain couples TRBV20-1 to TRBJ2-1; 9 nucleotides match TRBD2. In germline, CDR1 is DFQATT, CDR2 SNEGSKA (reference sequence). The CDR3 sequence is 18 residues long. The V segment lost 5 bases and the J segment 3 bases; nucleotides outside the gene matches: 17. The CDR3 loop reads CSALEDNVAGVHYNEQFF. DNA for the CDR3: TGCAGTGCTCTCGAAGACAATGTAGCGGGGGTACACTACAATGAGCAGTTCTTC.

This clone was found many times. The rearrangement links TRBV24-1 to TRBJ2-7, with D possibly TRBD1 on 5 matching bases. The CDR3 loop spans 14 amino acids. CDR1 and CDR2 (germline): KGHDR, SFDVKD. The V end lost 2 bases, the J end lost 2 bases, and 9 bases lay between the germline ends. The CDR3 coding sequence is TGTGCCACCAGTGATTACAGGAGTCCCTACGAGCAGTACTTC. Protein: CATSDYRSPYEQYF.

This clone showed up many times. CDR3 DNA sequence: TGTGCCAGCAGCATTGGGGGTTCGAACACTGAAGCTTTCTTT. Protein product: CASSIGGSNTEAFF. This chain links TRBV7-2 with TRBJ1-1; D perhaps matches TRBD1 (5 bases). The V gene's germline CDR1 is SGHTA and CDR2 FQGNSA. Trimming took off 5 bases at V and 1 base at J, with 11 bases between the two ends. The CDR3 totals 14 residues.